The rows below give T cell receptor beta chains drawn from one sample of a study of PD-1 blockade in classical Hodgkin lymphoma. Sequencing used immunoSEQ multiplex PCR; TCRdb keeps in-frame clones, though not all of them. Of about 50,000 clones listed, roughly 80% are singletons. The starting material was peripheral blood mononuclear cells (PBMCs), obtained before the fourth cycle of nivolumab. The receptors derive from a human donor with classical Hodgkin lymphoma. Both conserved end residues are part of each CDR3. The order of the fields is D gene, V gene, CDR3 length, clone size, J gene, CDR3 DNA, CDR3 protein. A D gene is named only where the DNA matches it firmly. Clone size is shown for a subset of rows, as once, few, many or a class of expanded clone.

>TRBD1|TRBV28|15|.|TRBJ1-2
TGTGCCAGCAGTCCAGCCAGGGGGCGAAGCTATGGCTACACCTTC
CASSPARGRSYGYTF
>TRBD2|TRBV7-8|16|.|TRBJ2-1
TGTGCCAGCAGCTTAGTGGGGGGGACTGCATACAATGAGCAGTTCTTC
CASSLVGGTAYNEQFF
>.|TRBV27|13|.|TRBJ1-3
TGTGCCAGCAGCCAAGCGCGGGGGGACACCATATATTTT
CASSQARGDTIYF
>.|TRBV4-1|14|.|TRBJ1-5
TGCGCCAGCAGCCAATGGGGAGTGAATCAGCCCCAGCATTTT
CASSQWGVNQPQHF
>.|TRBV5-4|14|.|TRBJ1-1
TGTGCCAGCAGCCGTCGGGGGCCGGGAACTGAAGCTTTCTTT
CASSRRGPGTEAFF
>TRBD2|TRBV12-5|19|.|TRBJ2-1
TGTGCTAGTGGTTTGACAGGTAGGAGGTGGGAGGGCTCCTACAATGAGCAGTTCTTC
CASGLTGRRWEGSYNEQFF
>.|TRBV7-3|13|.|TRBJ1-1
TGTGCCAGCAGCTCCGGTAGGAACACTGAAGCTTTCTTT
CASSSGRNTEAFF
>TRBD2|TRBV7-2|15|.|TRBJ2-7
TGTGCCAGCAGCGAGTCACTAGCGTATCTCAACGAGCAGTACTTC
CASSESLAYLNEQYF
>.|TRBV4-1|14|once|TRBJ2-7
TGCGCCAGCAGCCACGCGGTACTTGACCGAGGGCAGTACTTC
CASSHAVLDRGQYF
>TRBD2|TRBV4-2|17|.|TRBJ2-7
TGTGCCAGCAGCAAAGGACTAGCGGGAGAGAATTCCTACGAGCAGTACTTC
CASSKGLAGENSYEQYF
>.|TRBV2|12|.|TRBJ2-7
TGTGCCAGCAACTCAGGCCCCTACGAGCAGTACTTC
CASNSGPYEQYF
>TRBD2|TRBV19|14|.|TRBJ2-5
TGTGCCAGTAGTCCAGCGGGAGGGGGAGAGACCCAGTACTTC
CASSPAGGGETQYF
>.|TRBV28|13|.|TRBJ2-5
TGTGCCAGCAGTTTACGGACTCTCCAGACCCAGTACTTC
CASSLRTLQTQYF
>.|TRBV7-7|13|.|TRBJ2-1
TGTGCTAGCAGCTCGACCGAATACAATGAGCAGTTCTTC
CASSSTEYNEQFF
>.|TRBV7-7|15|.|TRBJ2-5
TGTGCTAGCAGCTTCCACGTTGGGGGGCAAGAGACCCAGTACTTC
CASSFHVGGQETQYF
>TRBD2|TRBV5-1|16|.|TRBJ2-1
TGCGCCAGCAGCGGGACTAGCGGGAGGCTCGGGGTTGAGCAGTTCTTC
CASSGTSGRLGVEQFF
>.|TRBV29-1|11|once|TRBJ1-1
TGCAGTAATCTACAGGGTGATGAAGCTTTCTTT
CSNLQGDEAFF
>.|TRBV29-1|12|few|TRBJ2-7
TGCAGCGTTGTCCCGAATTCCTACGAGCAGTACTTC
CSVVPNSYEQYF
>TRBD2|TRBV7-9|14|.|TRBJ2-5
TGTGCCAGCAGCATGGCGGGAGGGCGGGAGACCCAGTACTTC
CASSMAGGRETQYF
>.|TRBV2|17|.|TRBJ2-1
TGTGCCAGCAGTGATTTAGTGGGCAGGGGAAAGTACAATGAGCAGTTCTTC
CASSDLVGRGKYNEQFF
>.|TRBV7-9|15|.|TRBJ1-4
TGTGCCAGCAGTACAGGACTCGCAACTAATGAAAAACTGTTTTTT
CASSTGLATNEKLFF
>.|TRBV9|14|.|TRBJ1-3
TGTGCCAGCAGCGTAGAAGGGACTGGAAACACCATATATTTT
CASSVEGTGNTIYF
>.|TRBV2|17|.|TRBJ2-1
TGTGCCAGCAGTGATTCCCTTGGGAGGGAGGGGGGCAATGAGCAGTTCTTC
CASSDSLGREGGNEQFF
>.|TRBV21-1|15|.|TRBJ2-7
TGTGCCAGCAGCAAAAGGGCTAGCGGATACTACGAGCAGTACTTC
CASSKRASGYYEQYF
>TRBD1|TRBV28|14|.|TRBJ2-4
TGTGCCAGCAGTTCGACAGGGGTTGGTAACATTCAGTACTTC
CASSSTGVGNIQYF
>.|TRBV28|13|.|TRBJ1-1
TGTGCCAGCAGTTTAGGGGGAATTGGTGAAGCTTTCTTT
CASSLGGIGEAFF
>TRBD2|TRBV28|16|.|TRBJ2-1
TGTGCCAGCAGTTTTGCCGGGACTAGCGGGAGGTTGGTGCAGTTCTTC
CASSFAGTSGRLVQFF
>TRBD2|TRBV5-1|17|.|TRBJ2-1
TGCGCCAGCAGTCTGGGACTAGCGGGAGGGCCGTACAATGAGCAGTTCTTC
CASSLGLAGGPYNEQFF
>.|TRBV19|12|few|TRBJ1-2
TGTGCCTCCGTGCACGGCGCCAGGGGCTACACCTTC
CASVHGARGYTF
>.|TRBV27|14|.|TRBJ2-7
TGTGCCAGCAGTTTATACCCGGGGGCCTACGAGCAGTACTTC
CASSLYPGAYEQYF
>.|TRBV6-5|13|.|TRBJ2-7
TGTGCCAGCAGTCCCGACAGACCCTACGAGCAGTACTTC
CASSPDRPYEQYF
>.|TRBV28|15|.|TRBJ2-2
TGTGCCAGCAGTTTTATAGCGGTGAACACCGGGGAGCTGTTTTTT
CASSFIAVNTGELFF
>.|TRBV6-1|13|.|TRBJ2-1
TGTGCCGCCGCCGCAGGGTCTTACAATGAGCAGTTCTTC
CAAAAGSYNEQFF
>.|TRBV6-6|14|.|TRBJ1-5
TGTGCCTCGGTCCTGGGTGAAGGGAATCAGCCCCAGCATTTT
CASVLGEGNQPQHF
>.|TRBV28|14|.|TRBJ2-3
TGTGCCAGCAGAAGGGGGGGTGCGCCAGATACGCAGTATTTT
CASRRGGAPDTQYF
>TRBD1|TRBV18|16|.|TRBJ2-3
TGTGCCAGCTCACCAAGGAGACAGGGAATTATCGATACGCAGTATTTT
CASSPRRQGIIDTQYF
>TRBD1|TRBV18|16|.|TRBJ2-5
TGTGCCAGCTCACGAGCGGACCGGACAGGGAGTGTGACCCAGTACTTC
CASSRADRTGSVTQYF
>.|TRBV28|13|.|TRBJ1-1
TGTGCCAGCAGCACCCGAGAGTGGGGTTCCGCTTTCTTT
CASSTREWGSAFF
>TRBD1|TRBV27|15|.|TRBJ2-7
TGTGCCAGCAGTTCCTCCGGGACAGGGAATATCGAGCAGTACTTC
CASSSSGTGNIEQYF
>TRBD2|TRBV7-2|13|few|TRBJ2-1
TGTGCCAGCAGCTTTGGACTAGTCAAGAGGCAGTTCTTC
CASSFGLVKRQFF
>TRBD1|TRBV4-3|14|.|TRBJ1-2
TGCGCCAGCAGTCGGGACAGGGGGATCTATGGCTACACCTTC
CASSRDRGIYGYTF
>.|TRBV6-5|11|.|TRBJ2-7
TGTGCCAGCGGTTCATCCTACGAGCAGTACTTC
CASGSSYEQYF
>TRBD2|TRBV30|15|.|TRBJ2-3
TGTGCCTGGAATGGAACTAGCGGGAGATCAGATACGCAGTATTTT
CAWNGTSGRSDTQYF
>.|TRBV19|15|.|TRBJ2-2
TGTGCCAGTAGTATTCGGGAGCGGAGAGCCGGGGAGCTGTTTTTT
CASSIRERRAGELFF
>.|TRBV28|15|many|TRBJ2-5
TGTGCCAGCAGTTTAGGATGGGGAGCCAAAGAGACCCAGTACTTC
CASSLGWGAKETQYF
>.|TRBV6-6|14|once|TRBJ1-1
TGTGCCAGCAGTCTACAGGGTGGAGACACTGAAGCTTTCTTT
CASSLQGGDTEAFF
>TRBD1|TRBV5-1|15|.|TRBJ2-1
TGCGCCAGCAGCCCCGGGACAGGGCCCTACAATGAGCAGTTCTTC
CASSPGTGPYNEQFF
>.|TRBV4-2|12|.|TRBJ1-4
TGTGCCAGCAGCCCCTTGGGCGAAAAACTGTTTTTT
CASSPLGEKLFF
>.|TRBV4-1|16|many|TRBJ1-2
TGCGCCAGCAGCCAAACCCTACAGGGTGGCAACTATGGCTACACCTTC
CASSQTLQGGNYGYTF
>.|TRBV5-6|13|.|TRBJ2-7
TGTGCCAGCAGCTTGGCCAACTACTACGAGCAGTACTTC
CASSLANYYEQYF
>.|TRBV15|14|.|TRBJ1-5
TGTGCCACCAGCAGGGACGGACGGCCCCGGCCCCAGCATTTT
CATSRDGRPRPQHF
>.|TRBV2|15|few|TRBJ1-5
TGTGCCAGCAGCTCCGACGGACTTGGTAATCAGCCCCAGCATTTT
CASSSDGLGNQPQHF
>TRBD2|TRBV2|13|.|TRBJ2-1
TGTGCCAGCCCCGGGACTAGCGGGAGCCAGCAGTTCTTC
CASPGTSGSQQFF
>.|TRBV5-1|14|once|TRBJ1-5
TGCGCCAGCTCTGAGGGGATAGGCAATCAGCCCCAGCATTTT
CASSEGIGNQPQHF
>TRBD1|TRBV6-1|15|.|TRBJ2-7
TGTGCCAGCAGTGAAGAGGCAGGGGGCGCGGGGGAGCAGTACTTC
CASSEEAGGAGEQYF
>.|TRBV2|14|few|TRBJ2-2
TGTGCCAGCAGTGACCTGGGCGAGGCCGGGGAGCTGTTTTTT
CASSDLGEAGELFF
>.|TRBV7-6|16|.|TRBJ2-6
TGTGCCAGCAGCTCTGAGGGGAGATCTGGGGCCAACGTCCTGACTTTC
CASSSEGRSGANVLTF
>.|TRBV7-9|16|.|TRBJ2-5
TGTGCCAGCAGCCCCGGCGGGTTGGGGGCTAATTTAGGCCAGTACTTC
CASSPGGLGANLGQYF
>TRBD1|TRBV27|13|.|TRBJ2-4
TGTGCCAGCCGGACAGGGGGAGGTGACATTCAGTACTTC
CASRTGGGDIQYF
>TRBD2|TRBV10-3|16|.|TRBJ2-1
TGTGCCATCAGTGGGCTAATCCGGGAGGGAAGAAATGAGCAGTTCTTC
CAISGLIREGRNEQFF